The clone carrying this T cell receptor (beta chain) was seen a few times. This record comes from a study of T cell repertoires in cytomegalovirus infection. Study-level background: An indication of both CMV infection and matching HLA type came from public TCR beta signatures.

In TCRdb, the reads were re-called with MiXCR into one record per CDR3 protein. This sample has about 180,000 distinct CDR3 sequences, with approximately 15% found just once. The CDR3 is made up of 14 amino acids. The germline CDR1 and CDR2 sequences are KGHSH and LQKENI. V lost 2 bases and J lost 0, with 7 bases in between. The sequencing input was PBMCs. The V and J genes are TRBV18 and TRBJ1-1; no reliable D call. This TCR derives from a human donor in good health (CMV status not recorded). Some clones in this sample may be carry-over from other donors' samples. CDR3 residues: CASSPGGLNTEAFF. CDR3 coding DNA: TGTGCCAGCTCACCAGGAGGACTGAACACTGAAGCTTTCTTT.